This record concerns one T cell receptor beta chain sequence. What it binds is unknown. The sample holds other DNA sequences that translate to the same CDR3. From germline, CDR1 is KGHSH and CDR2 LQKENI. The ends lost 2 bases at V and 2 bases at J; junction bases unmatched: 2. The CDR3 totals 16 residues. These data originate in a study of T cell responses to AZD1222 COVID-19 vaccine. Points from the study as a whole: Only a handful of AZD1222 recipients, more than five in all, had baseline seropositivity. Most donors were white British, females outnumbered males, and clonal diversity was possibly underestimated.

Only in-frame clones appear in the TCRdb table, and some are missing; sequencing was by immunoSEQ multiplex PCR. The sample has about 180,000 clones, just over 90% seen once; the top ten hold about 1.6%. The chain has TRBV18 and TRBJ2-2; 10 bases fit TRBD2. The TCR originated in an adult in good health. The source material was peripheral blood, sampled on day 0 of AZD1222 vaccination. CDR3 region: CASSPSGGANTGELFF. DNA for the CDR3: TGTGCCAGCTCACCAAGCGGGGGGGCCAACACCGGGGAGCTGTTTTTT.